This T cell receptor beta chain was recorded in a study of beta chain features in type 1 diabetes. Broader study findings: VDJ junctions from patients with type 1 diabetes contained fewer insertions and more deletions. Sequencing used cDNA, and cells with high TCR expression could therefore be over-represented. In all four CD4+ subsets, TCRB CDR3 length was significantly, moderately reduced in type 1 diabetes.

V lost 0 bases, J lost 1 base, and 2 bases stayed unmatched. From germline, CDR1 is ENHRY and CDR2 SYGVKD. The CDR3 sequence is 15 residues long. The table lists this clone with a few counts. What it recognizes is unknown. Every sorted population was more than 98% pure. Expressed TCRB transcripts were sequenced because the isolated RNA had all been reverse transcribed beforehand. Sequencing was performed with immunoSEQ multiplex PCR; in TCRdb, only in-frame clones are kept and a portion is missing. Found here are about 220,000 clones, around 9.9% of them singletons; the top ten hold 1% to 1.5%. J is TRBJ2-7 and V is TRBV10-3; the match to TRBD1 covers 8 bases. Material for sequencing was central memory CD4+ T cells from blood. The TCR sequence derives from a man younger than 35 in good health. The CDR3 here is CAISESGQGSYEQYF. CDR3 nucleotides: TGTGCCATCAGTGAGTCTGGACAGGGTTCCTACGAGCAGTACTTC.